The 3 T cell receptor beta chains below all came from one sample that was sequenced in a study of blood T cells in healthy people across ages. Primers used in a second PCR of about 6 to 11 cycles were a sample-barcoded 5' primer and a J-beta primer mix. TCRdb reprocessed the 5' RACE reads via MiXCR and lists one record per CDR3 protein. The sample lists about 1.7 million distinct CDR3 sequences, approximately 28% occurring once. The sequenced material came from blood. The receptors come from a young woman in good health.

This clonotype was recorded many times. The V and J genes are TRBV9 and TRBJ2-7; the match to TRBD2 covers 7 bases. This CDR3 is 14 amino acids long. Germline CDR1 and CDR2: SGDLS and YYNGEE. The V and J ends lost 0 bases and 6 bases, in that order; junction bases with no gene match: 6. CDR3 sequence reads: CASSVDPSGVEQYF. Written as DNA, the CDR3 is TGTGCCAGCAGCGTAGACCCTAGCGGCGTCGAGCAGTACTTC.

This clonotype was seen a handful of times. This rearrangement joins TRBV24-1 to TRBJ2-1, with 11 nucleotides matching TRBD2. V lost 3 bases to trimming and J lost 4 bases; unmatched junction nucleotides: 4. The CDR3 is 16 amino acids. Germline CDR1 and CDR2: KGHDR and SFDVKD. The CDR3 protein is CATSDPTSGSYNEQFF. CDR3 sequence (DNA): TGTGCCACCAGTGATCCTACTAGCGGGAGTTACAATGAGCAGTTCTTC.

The V call is TRBV4-1, the J call TRBJ2-1; D possibly corresponds to TRBD2 (6 bases). CDR1 is MGHRA, CDR2 YSYEKL, per germline. The CDR3 contains 17 residues. In DNA, the CDR3 is TGCGCAGACCCTCTCGGCGGGGCGGTCCGTACCTACAATGAGCAGTTCTTC. It translates to CADPLGGAVRTYNEQFF.